This T cell receptor beta chain came from a study of Graves' ophthalmopathy and Graves' hyperthyroidism. CDR1 and CDR2 (germline): SGHRS, YFSETQ. The CDR3 spans 14 residues. The J segment lost 5 bases and the V segment lost 4 bases, leaving 6 bases of the junction unmatched. Amplification of TCR beta CDR3 regions used RNA transcripts. An initial RT-PCR round employing HTBI primers preceded a second-round multiplex PCR. TCRdb used MiXCR to reprocess the multiplex PCR reads, holding one entry per CDR3 protein. The sample holds about 620,000 distinct CDR3 sequences, about a fifth seen once. Ten or more counts support this clonotype.

Sequencing was carried out using peripheral blood. This chain joins TRBV5-1 and TRBJ1-1; 9 bases are a match to TRBD1. The sequence was obtained from a woman aged 18-29 years with stable Graves' hyperthyroidism. Some clones in this sample may be carry-over from other donors' samples. The CDR3 bases are TGCGCCAGCAGCGCGACAGGGGGGAAGACTGAAGCTTTCTTT. This sequence encodes CASSATGGKTEAFF.